These 7 T cell receptor beta chains were all obtained from the same sample, sequenced in a study of blood T cell repertoires in COVID-19. Libraries were prepared by immunoSEQ multiplex PCR; TCRdb keeps only in-frame clonotypes and omits some of them. This table holds 90,000 to 120,000 clones, 89% found once. Sequences were obtained from peripheral blood. Receptor source: a man aged 40-50 years with active or convalescent COVID-19.

The table lists this clone with a count of one. V is TRBV12-5 and J is TRBJ2-3; D might be TRBD1 (5 bases). The germline gives CDR1 LGHNT, CDR2 FRNRAP. CDR3 size: 14 residues. The V end was cut by 4 bases, the J end by 2 bases, with 10 bases between. The CDR3 region is CASGYDSFTDTQYF. CDR3 DNA sequence: TGTGCTAGTGGTTATGACAGCTTCACAGATACGCAGTATTTT. The full variable domain, with the rest looked up from reference TRBV12-5 and TRBJ2-3, is DARVTQTPRHKVTEMGQEVTMRCQPILGHNTVFWYRQTMMQGLELLAYFRNRAPLDDSGMPKDRFSAEMPDATLATLKIQPSEPRDSAVYFCASGYDSFTDTQYFGPGTRLTVL.

The V call is TRBV25-1, the J call TRBJ1-2; 12 bases are a match to TRBD1. The V gene end was trimmed by 2 bases and the J gene end by 6 bases; junction bases not matched to a gene: 4. Per the germline V gene, CDR1 is MGHDK and CDR2 is SYGVNS. The CDR3 has 15 residues. CDR3 sequence: CASSEPGQGANGYTF. DNA of the CDR3: TGTGCCAGCAGTGAACCGGGACAGGGGGCGAATGGCTACACCTTC.

This chain uses TRBV7-2 with TRBJ1-3; the D gene is possibly TRBD1 (6 bases). Per the germline V gene, CDR1 is SGHTA and CDR2 is FQGNSA. The CDR3 consists of 15 residues. The V and J ends lost 0 bases and 4 bases respectively, with 10 bases between them. In DNA, the CDR3 is TGTGCCAGCAGCTTAGCAGGGGGGGCAGGAAACACCATATATTTT. Its protein is CASSLAGGAGNTIYF.

The V gene is TRBV18, the J gene TRBJ2-3; D possibly corresponds to TRBD2 (5 bases). Trimming took 2 bases from V and 3 from J, leaving 6 bases between them. This CDR3 contains 13 residues. The V gene's germline CDR1 is KGHSH and CDR2 LQKENI. CDR3: CASSPEGTDTQYF. DNA of the CDR3: TGTGCCAGCTCACCAGAGGGAACAGATACGCAGTATTTT.

J is TRBJ2-1 and V is TRBV11-2; 13 bases line up with TRBD2. Germline loops: CDR1 SGHAT, CDR2 FQNNGV. The CDR3 is 16 residues long. V gave up 3 bases and J gave up 10 bases; unmatched junction bases: 9. The CDR3 nucleotides read TGTGCCAGCAGCTTGCAACTAGCGGGAGGGCTGGAAGAGCAGTTCTTC. Translated: CASSLQLAGGLEEQFF.

The chain employs TRBV7-3 and TRBJ2-6; D not resolved. Germline-derived CDR1 and CDR2 are SGHTA and FQGTGA. Between the trimmed V and J ends, which lost 5 bases and 0 bases, there was a span of 8 bases. The CDR3 covers 15 residues. The CDR3 is CASSPQISGANVLTF. Written as DNA, the CDR3 is TGTGCCAGCAGCCCCCAGATCTCTGGGGCCAACGTCCTGACTTTC.

The gene calls are TRBV28 and TRBJ2-7, with D unresolved. Trimming stripped 1 base from V and 2 bases from J, with 9 bases between. Germline CDR1 is MDHEN and CDR2 is SYDVKM. The CDR3 totals 14 residues. CDR3 residues: CASSLSRLPYEQYF. The CDR3 DNA follows: TGTGCCAGCAGTTTATCCAGGCTCCCCTACGAGCAGTACTTC.